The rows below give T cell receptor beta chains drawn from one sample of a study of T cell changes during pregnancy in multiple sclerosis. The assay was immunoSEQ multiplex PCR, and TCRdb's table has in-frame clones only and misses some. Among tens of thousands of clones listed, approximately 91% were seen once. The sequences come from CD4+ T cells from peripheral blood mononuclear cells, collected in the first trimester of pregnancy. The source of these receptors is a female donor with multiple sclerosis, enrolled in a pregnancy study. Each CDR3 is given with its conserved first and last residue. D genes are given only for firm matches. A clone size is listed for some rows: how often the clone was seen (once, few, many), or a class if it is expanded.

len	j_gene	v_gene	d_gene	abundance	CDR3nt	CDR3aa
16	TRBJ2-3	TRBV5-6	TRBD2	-	TGTGCCAGCAGGGGGGCGCCAGCTAGCGGGAGGGATACGCAGTATTTT	CASRGAPASGRDTQYF
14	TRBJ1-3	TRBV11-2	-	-	TGTGCCAGCAGCCGACAATCGCGAGGAAACACCATATATTTT	CASSRQSRGNTIYF
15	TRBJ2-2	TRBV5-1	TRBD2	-	TGCGCCAGCAGCGGGGCGGGAGCGAACACCGGGGAGCTGTTTTTT	CASSGAGANTGELFF
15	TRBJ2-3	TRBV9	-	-	TGTGCCAGCCATGGGGGTAGCGGAGTTACAGATACGCAGTATTTT	CASHGGSGVTDTQYF
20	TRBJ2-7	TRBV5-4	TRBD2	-	TGTGCCAGCAGCTTGTGGGGTCTTAGCGGGAGTGTGGGGTCCTCGGGGGAGCAGTACTTC	CASSLWGLSGSVGSSGEQYF
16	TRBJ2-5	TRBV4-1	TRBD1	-	TGCGCCAGCAGCCAAGAGGGGACAGGGGGTTTAGAGACCCAGTACTTC	CASSQEGTGGLETQYF
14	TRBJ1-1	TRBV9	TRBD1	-	TGTGCCAGCAGCGTTGGGACAGCAATTCCCGAAGCTTTCTTT	CASSVGTAIPEAFF
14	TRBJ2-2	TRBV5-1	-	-	TGCGCCAGCATCCCCGGTGTGCGCACCGGGGAGCTGTTTTTT	CASIPGVRTGELFF
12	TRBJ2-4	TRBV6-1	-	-	TGTGCCAGCAGGAGAGGCGCGGACATTCAGTACTTC	CASRRGADIQYF
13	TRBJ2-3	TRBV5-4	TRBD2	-	TGTGCCAGCGATGAATATGGGCGGGAGCATAAGTATTTT	CASDEYGREHKYF
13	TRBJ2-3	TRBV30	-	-	TGTGCCTGGGGACGAAGGCGGGGAGATACGCAGTATTTT	CAWGRRRGDTQYF
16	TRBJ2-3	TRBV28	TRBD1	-	TGTGCCAGCAGTACTATAGACAGGGTTGGCACAGATACGCAGTATTTT	CASSTIDRVGTDTQYF
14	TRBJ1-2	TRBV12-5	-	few	TGTGCTAGTGGTTTGGGAGGGAGCCACTTTGGCTACACCTTC	CASGLGGSHFGYTF
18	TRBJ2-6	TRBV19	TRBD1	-	TGTGCCAGTACTACCACAGGGGGTGGAAGGGAAGGGGCCAACGTCCTGACTTTC	CASTTTGGGREGANVLTF
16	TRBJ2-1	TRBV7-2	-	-	TGTGCCAGCAGCTTAGGAAGTGGGCGGACAGACAATGAGCAGTTCTTC	CASSLGSGRTDNEQFF
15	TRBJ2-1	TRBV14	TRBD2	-	TGTGCCAGCAGCACTCTAGCGGGGATTTACAATGAGCAGTTCTTC	CASSTLAGIYNEQFF
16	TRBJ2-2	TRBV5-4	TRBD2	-	TGTGCCAGCAGCTCCTATAGCGGGAGTGGTACCGGGGAGCTGTTTTTT	CASSSYSGSGTGELFF
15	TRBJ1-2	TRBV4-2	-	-	TGTGCCAGCAGCCAAGCAGGGCTCGAGAACTATGGCTACACCTTC	CASSQAGLENYGYTF
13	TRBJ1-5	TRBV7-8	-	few	TGTGCCAGCAGCTTAGCCCCGAATCAGCCCCAGCATTTT	CASSLAPNQPQHF
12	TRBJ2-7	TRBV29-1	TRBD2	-	TGCAGCGTTGGACTAGCGGGAGCCGAGCAGTACTTC	CSVGLAGAEQYF
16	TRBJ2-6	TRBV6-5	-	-	TGTGCCAGCAGTTACGCCGTACAGGCTGGGGCCAACGTCCTGACTTTC	CASSYAVQAGANVLTF
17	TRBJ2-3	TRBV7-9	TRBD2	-	TGTGCCAGCAGCTTACATCGGGCTAGCGGGAGGGGGGATACGCAGTATTTT	CASSLHRASGRGDTQYF
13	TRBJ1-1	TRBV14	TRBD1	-	TGTGCCAGCAGCCGGACAGGGGTTACTGAAGCTTTCTTT	CASSRTGVTEAFF
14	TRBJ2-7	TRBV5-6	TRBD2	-	TGTGCCAGCAGCTTCCCGGGACTAGGGTACGAGCAGTACTTC	CASSFPGLGYEQYF
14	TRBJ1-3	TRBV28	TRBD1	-	TGTGCCAGCAGTCCCGCGGGACAGGGACACACCATATATTTT	CASSPAGQGHTIYF
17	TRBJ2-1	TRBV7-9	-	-	TGTGCCAGCAGCTTAGCTCCCACCAGGTCGGCCTACAATGAGCAGTTCTTC	CASSLAPTRSAYNEQFF
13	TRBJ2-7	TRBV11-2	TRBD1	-	TGTGCCAGCAGCCGGGACAGGGCCCACGAGCAGTACTTC	CASSRDRAHEQYF
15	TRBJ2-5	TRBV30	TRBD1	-	TGTGCCTGGAGTCAAGGACAGGGGTTCTCAGAGACCCAGTACTTC	CAWSQGQGFSETQYF
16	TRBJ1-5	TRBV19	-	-	TGTGCCAGTAGTAGGACTCAGGGGTTGGGCAATCAGCCCCAGCATTTT	CASSRTQGLGNQPQHF
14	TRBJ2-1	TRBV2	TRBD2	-	TGTGCCAGCAGTATTAGCGGGAGGGTCAATGAGCAGTTCTTC	CASSISGRVNEQFF
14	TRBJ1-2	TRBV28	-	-	TGTGCCAGCAGTTTGGTCGGTCTTAACTATGGCTACACCTTC	CASSLVGLNYGYTF
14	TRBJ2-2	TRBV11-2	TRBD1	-	TGTGCCAGCAGCAACAGGGGCCGCACCGGGGAGCTGTTTTTT	CASSNRGRTGELFF
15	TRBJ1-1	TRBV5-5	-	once	TGTGCCAGCAGCTCTAGGACAAAGATGAACACTGAAGCTTTCTTT	CASSSRTKMNTEAFF